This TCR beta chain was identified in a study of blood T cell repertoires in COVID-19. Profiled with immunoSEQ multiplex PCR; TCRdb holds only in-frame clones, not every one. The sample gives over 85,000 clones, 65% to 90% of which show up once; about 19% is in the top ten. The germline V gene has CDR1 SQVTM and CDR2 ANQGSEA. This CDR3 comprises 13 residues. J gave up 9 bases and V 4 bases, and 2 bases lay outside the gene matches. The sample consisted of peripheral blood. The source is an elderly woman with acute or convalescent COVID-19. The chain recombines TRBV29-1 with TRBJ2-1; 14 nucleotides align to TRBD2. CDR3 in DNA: TGCAGCGTTGGACTAGCGGGGGGGGTTGAGCAGTTCTTC. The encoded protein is CSVGLAGGVEQFF.